This T cell receptor beta chain was sequenced in a study of neurological immune-mediated disorders. Study-wide findings and caveats: The level of TCR clonal expansion was highest in patients with HTLV-1-associated myelopathy and lowest in multiple sclerosis, where it fell below the level seen in healthy controls.

This clonotype was counted many times. Its antigen is undetermined. The cDNA was generated through 5'RACE incorporating 10-nucleotide random UMIs. TCRdb called the 5' RACE reads again in MiXCR, with one record for every CDR3 protein. The table shows roughly 39,000 distinct CDR3 sequences, with approximately 7.2% occurring only once. Sequencing was done on a sample of CD4+ T cells from blood. This receptor was identified in a man aged 50 to 59 in good health.

The chain's CDR3 is CAISESPAVGTDTQYF. DNA of the CDR3: TGTGCCATCAGTGAGTCCCCAGCCGTAGGTACAGATACGCAGTATTTT. The chain employs TRBV10-3 and TRBJ2-3; unclear D gene. The CDR3 sequence is 16 residues long. V dropped 0 bases and J dropped 3 bases, with 13 bases sitting between them. Germline V CDR1 and CDR2: ENHRY, SYGVKD.